The 24 T cell receptor beta chains given below trace back to one sample, sequenced in a study of CXCR3-negative and CXCR3-positive naive CD8 T cells. Study-wide results and limits: Comparison of naive cells showed more hydrophobic TRB CDR3s in CXCR3-positive than in CXCR3-negative naive cells.

The authors prepared UMI-labeled TRB cDNA libraries by 5' RACE. TCRdb reprocessed the 5' RACE reads, with one entry per CDR3 protein and no DNA. This table holds around 160,000 distinct CDR3 sequences. No antigen is known for these receptors. The source material was naive CXCR3+ CD8+ T cells from blood. This sample's subset: CD45RO-CCR7+CD27+CD95- naive CD8+ T cells expressing CXCR3 (TNR3+). These receptors came from a human donor in good health. Some clones in this sample may be carry-over from other donors' samples.

The chain joins TRBV4-3 to TRBJ1-2; no DNA is available, so the TRBD1 call from TCRdb remains unchecked. CDR1 and CDR2 (germline): LGHNA, YSLEER. The CDR3 is 20 amino acids. Here the CDR3 reads CASSQEPLEGGRGRGYGYTF.

The chain combines TRBV6-6 with TRBJ1-1; the TCRdb call, TRBD1, lacks DNA for checking. The CDR3 covers 21 residues. The germline gives CDR1 MNHNY, CDR2 SVGAGI (reference sequence). The chain's CDR3 is CASSYPRLRDGQGDHNTEAFF.

The rearrangement joins TRBV12-3 or TRBV12-4 to TRBJ1-6; TCRdb's D gene call, TRBD1, goes unchecked for lack of DNA. This CDR3 spans 14 amino acids. Here the CDR3 reads CASSLNPGSSPLHF.

The chain combines TRBV10-2 with TRBJ2-7; there is no DNA to check the TCRdb D call of TRBD1. This CDR3 contains 17 residues. Germline V lookup: CDR1 WSHSY, CDR2 SAAADI. The CDR3: CASSESTADRGLYEQYF.

The chain employs TRBV7-9 and TRBJ2-3; the D call of TRBD2 rests on TCRdb alone, since no DNA is present to check it. The CDR3 runs to 14 residues. CDR1 is SEHNR and CDR2 is FQNEAQ in the germline V gene (reference sequence). The CDR3 sequence is CASSPKEGTDTQYF.

The chain couples TRBV29-1 to TRBJ2-7; the D call from TCRdb, TRBD1, cannot be confirmed without DNA. The CDR3 loop spans 14 amino acids. CDR1 and CDR2 (germline): SQVTM, ANQGSEA. The CDR3 loop is CSVHGTGDGYEQYF.

This chain joins TRBV7-8 and TRBJ2-5; TCRdb indicates TRBD2, and absent DNA this call remains unverified. The CDR3 covers 15 residues. Germline V gives CDR1 SGHVS, CDR2 FQNEAQ. CDR3 amino acids: CASSPELAEQETQYF. Full variable domain (missing parts from reference TRBV7-8 and TRBJ2-5): GAGVSQSPRYKVAKRGQDVALRCDPISGHVSLFWYQQALGQGPEFLTYFQNEAQLDKSGLPSDRFFAERPEGSVSTLKIQRTQQEDSAVYLCASSPELAEQETQYFGPGTRLLVL.

This rearrangement joins TRBV28 to TRBJ2-1; the D gene TCRdb calls, TRBD2, cannot be checked with no DNA. Germline CDR1 MDHEN, CDR2 SYDVKM. This CDR3 is 14 amino acids long. CDR3 loop: CATAYRGPYNEQFF. Together with reference TRBV28 and TRBJ2-1, the CDR3 gives the full variable domain: DVKVTQSSRYLVKRTGEKVFLECVQDMDHENMFWYRQDPGLGLRLIYFSYDVKMKEKGDIPEGYSVSREKKERFSLILESASTNQTSMYLCATAYRGPYNEQFFGPGTRLTVL.

The chain couples TRBV24-1 to TRBJ1-1. This CDR3 has 13 amino acids. CDR1 is KGHDR, CDR2 SFDVKD, per germline. This CDR3 is CATSVSENTEAFF.

CDR3 residues: CASSLSRAETQYF. The rearrangement joins TRBV7-9 to TRBJ2-5; TCRdb's D call, TRBD1, is unchecked because there is no DNA. The CDR3 runs 13 residues. The germline gives CDR1 SEHNR, CDR2 FQNEAQ (reference sequence).

The rearrangement uses TRBV7-2 and TRBJ2-7; TCRdb lists TRBD1, though no DNA is available to test this call. The germline V gene encodes CDR1 SGHTA and CDR2 FQGNSA. The length of the CDR3 is 15 residues. CDR3 residues: CASSPYQGAAHEQYF.

The rearrangement joins TRBV7-3 to TRBJ2-1; TCRdb outputs TRBD2, but without DNA this stays unchecked. Germline V CDR1 and CDR2: SGHTA, FQGTGA. The CDR3 extends over 18 amino acids. The CDR3 spells CASSLTPGLAGGNNEQFF. Combining the CDR3 with reference TRBV7-3 and TRBJ2-1 gives the whole variable domain GAGVSQTPSNKVTEKGKYVELRCDPISGHTALYWYRQSLGQGPEFLIYFQGTGAADDSGLPNDRFFAVRPEGSVSTLKIQRTERGDSAVYLCASSLTPGLAGGNNEQFFGPGTRLTVL.

V and J are TRBV7-9 and TRBJ2-3; TCRdb proposes TRBD2, but this gene call is untestable without DNA. This CDR3 spans 16 amino acids. Germline V gene data show CDR1 as SEHNR and CDR2 as FQNEAQ (reference sequence). The chain's CDR3 is CASSPSEGGSTDTQYF.

The chain recombines TRBV7-9 with TRBJ2-3; TCRdb's D call of TRBD1 is untestable without DNA. The CDR3 loop spans 13 amino acids. The germline CDR1 and CDR2 sequences are SEHNR and FQNEAQ (reference sequence). CDR3 in amino acids: CASSGRGTDTQYF.

The chain employs TRBV5-1 and TRBJ2-1; checking the TCRdb D call of TRBD2 is not possible without DNA. Per the germline V gene, CDR1 is SGHRS and CDR2 is YFSETQ. The CDR3 is 15 residues long. The CDR3 protein is CASSLAGGPGNEQFF. The full variable domain, in which reference TRBV5-1 and TRBJ2-1 provide the parts outside the CDR3, is KAGVTQTPRYLIKTRGQQVTLSCSPISGHRSVSWYQQTPGQGLQFLFEYFSETQRNKGNFPGRFSGRQFSNSRSEMNVSTLELGDSALYLCASSLAGGPGNEQFFGPGTRLTVL.

The V and J genes are TRBV11-3 and TRBJ2-5; TCRdb's D gene call, TRBD1, goes unchecked for lack of DNA. The germline CDR1 and CDR2 sequences are SGHNT and YENEEA. This CDR3 is built from 14 residues. The CDR3 here is CASSSDREKETQYF.

The chain is built from TRBV7-2 and TRBJ2-7; TCRdb proposes TRBD1, but this gene call is untestable without DNA. The V gene's germline CDR1 is SGHTA and CDR2 FQGNSA. The CDR3 sequence is 16 residues long. The CDR3 loop reads CASSWAPGQPSNEQYF.

The chain carries TRBV7-6 and TRBJ2-7; TCRdb designates TRBD2, a call that cannot be tested without DNA. This CDR3 is built from 16 residues. The germline gives CDR1 SGHVS, CDR2 FNYEAQ. Here the CDR3 reads CASSPLAGGSSYEQYF.

The J gene is TRBJ1-3, the V gene TRBV20-1. This CDR3 is 13 amino acids long. Germline V gene lookup returns CDR1 DFQATT and CDR2 SNEGSKA (reference sequence). This CDR3 reads CSARGDSGNTIYF.

V is TRBV27 and J is TRBJ2-7; the D gene TCRdb calls, TRBD1, cannot be checked with no DNA. The germline V gene encodes CDR1 MNHEY and CDR2 SMNVEV (reference sequence). The CDR3 is made up of 15 amino acids. This CDR3 reads CASSPGQGPSYEQYF.

J is TRBJ1-1 and V is TRBV7-3; TCRdb lists TRBD1, though no DNA is available to test this call. This CDR3 is built from 16 residues. Germline V gives CDR1 SGHTA, CDR2 FQGTGA. The CDR3 loop is CASSPGGRTMNTEAFF.

The gene calls are TRBV6-5 and TRBJ1-2; TCRdb's assignment of TRBD1 cannot be checked, as there is no DNA. Germline values: CDR1 MNHEY, CDR2 SVGAGI. The CDR3 sequence is 13 residues long. CDR3 sequence: CASRTTGVDGYTF.

The chain recombines TRBV27 with TRBJ2-7; the TRBD2 assignment by TCRdb is unverifiable without DNA. Germline V lookup: CDR1 MNHEY, CDR2 SMNVEV (reference sequence). CDR3 length equals 15 residues. The chain's CDR3 is CASSLAGGGSYEQYF.

The chain has TRBV3-1 and TRBJ2-7; TCRdb gives TRBD1 as the D gene, but with no DNA this cannot be confirmed. The CDR3 covers 12 residues. Germline loops: CDR1 LGHDT, CDR2 YNNKEL (reference sequence). The CDR3: CASSQTGREQYF.